These 14 T cell receptor beta chains were all obtained from the same sample, sequenced in a study of CD8 T cells in Susac syndrome. Random-hexamer reverse transcription was applied to about 0.45 to 1 ug RNA. One entry per CDR3 protein, called by TCRdb with MiXCR from the immunoSEQ multiplex PCR reads. The sample lists some 95,000 distinct CDR3 sequences, about 93% occurring once. Material: CD8+ T cells from PBMCs. The receptors stem from a human donor in good health.

This chain joins TRBV5-1 and TRBJ1-6; no clear D. Germline V CDR1 and CDR2: SGHRS, YFSETQ. Trimming took off 0 bases at V and 4 bases at J, with 5 bases between the two ends. The length of the CDR3 is 14 residues. In DNA, the CDR3 is TGCGCCAGCAGCTTGGAGCATTATAATTCACCCCTCCACTTT. It codes for CASSLEHYNSPLHF.

This chain links TRBV5-1 with TRBJ2-2; D might be TRBD2 (6 bases). V was trimmed by 4 bases and J by 3 bases, leaving 22 bases between them. CDR1 is SGHRS, CDR2 YFSETQ, per germline. CDR3 size: 18 residues. The DNA of the CDR3 is TGCGCCAGCAGCCCAGTCAGTTCGGGACTGAGACACACCGGGGAGCTGTTTTTT. Amino acid sequence: CASSPVSSGLRHTGELFF.

The chain has TRBV6-2 or TRBV6-3 and TRBJ2-7; weak D call: TRBD1 (6 bases). CDR3 length equals 12 residues. V gave up 8 bases and J gave up 3 bases, with 11 bases separating them. CDR1 is MNHEY, CDR2 SVGEGT, per germline. CDR3 nucleotide sequence: TGTGCCAGCTCAGAGGGGGACTACGAGCAGTACTTC. Translation: CASSEGDYEQYF.

V usage is TRBV12-3 or TRBV12-4 and J usage is TRBJ1-1; D call uncertain. Trimming left V 3 bases short and J 6 bases short, with 5 bases between. The length of the CDR3 is 11 residues. The CDR3 reads CASSLTAEAFF. CDR3 DNA sequence: TGTGCCAGCAGTTTGACGGCTGAAGCTTTCTTT.

This rearrangement joins TRBV7-9 to TRBJ2-7; D ambiguous. The CDR3 has 10 amino acids. Germline V gene sequence: CDR1 SEHNR, CDR2 FQNEAQ (reference sequence). V lost 5 bases and J 4 bases, leaving 3 bases between the germline ends. Here the CDR3 DNA reads TGTGCCAGCAGCGGTTACGAGCAGTACTTC. Protein sequence: CASSGYEQYF. The full variable domain, completed using reference TRBV7-9 and TRBJ2-7, is DTGVSQNPRHKITKRGQNVTFRCDPISEHNRLYWYRQTLGQGPEFLTYFQNEAQLEKSRLLSDRFSAERPKGSFSTLEIQRTEQGDSAMYLCASSGYEQYFGPGTRLTVT.

The chain is built from TRBV13 and TRBJ2-5; possibly TRBD2 for D (6 bases). The CDR3 totals 14 residues. CDR1 and CDR2 (germline): PRHDT, FYEKMQ (reference sequence). The ends were cut back, 0 bases at V and 6 bases at J, with 11 bases in the middle. CDR3 loop: CASSLGLGRKTQYF. CDR3 DNA sequence: TGTGCCAGCAGCTTAGGCTTAGGGAGGAAGACCCAGTACTTC.

The CDR3 protein is CASSGRKGGGEDTQYF. DNA for the CDR3: TGTGCCAGCAGCGGGAGGAAGGGGGGGGGCGAAGATACGCAGTATTTT. The V and J genes are TRBV5-4 and TRBJ2-3; perhaps TRBD2 as D (7 bases). V dropped 4 bases and J dropped 5 bases, with 20 bases sitting between them. CDR3 length equals 16 residues. CDR1 is SGHNT, CDR2 YYREEE, per germline (reference sequence). Full variable domain (missing parts from reference TRBV5-4 and TRBJ2-3): ETGVTQSPTHLIKTRGQQVTLRCSSQSGHNTVSWYQQALGQGPQFIFQYYREEENGRGNFPPRFSGLQFPNYSSELNVNALELDDSALYLCASSGRKGGGEDTQYFGPGTRLTVL.

The V and J genes are TRBV15 and TRBJ1-3, with D possibly TRBD1 on 5 matching bases. The CDR3 runs 17 residues. V lost 5 bases to trimming and J lost 4 bases, with 21 bases between them. From germline, CDR1 is LNHNV and CDR2 YYDKDF (reference sequence). The CDR3 is CATSDPWGGTAGNTIYF. CDR3 DNA: TGTGCCACCAGCGACCCTTGGGGGGGAACTGCCGGAAACACCATATATTTT. Based on the CDR3 plus reference TRBV15 and TRBJ1-3, the full variable domain is DAMVIQNPRYQVTQFGKPVTLSCSQTLNHNVMYWYQQKSSQAPKLLFHYYDKDFNNEADTPDNFQSRRPNTSFCFLDIRSPGLGDTAMYLCATSDPWGGTAGNTIYFGEGSWLTVV.

The chain is built from TRBV27 and TRBJ1-5; 9 bases fit TRBD1. This CDR3 has 14 residues. Germline CDR1 and CDR2: MNHEY and SMNVEV (reference sequence). Unmatched junction bases numbered 2, after V lost 8 bases and J lost 0 bases. The DNA for the CDR3 is TGTGCCAGCGCGACAGGGGGTAGCAATCAGCCCCAGCATTTT. Translated: CASATGGSNQPQHF.

The rearrangement joins TRBV27 to TRBJ2-2; either TRBD1 or TRBD2 may fit D (6 bases each). The ends were cut back, 2 bases at V and 4 bases at J, with 11 bases in the middle. Germline values: CDR1 MNHEY, CDR2 SMNVEV (reference sequence). This CDR3 is 15 amino acids long. This CDR3 reads CASSLGGRITGELFF. The CDR3 coding sequence is TGTGCCAGCAGTTTAGGGGGGCGTATCACCGGGGAGCTGTTTTTT.

The chain recombines TRBV20-1 with TRBJ2-3; D gene uncertain. Germline V gives CDR1 DFQATT, CDR2 SNEGSKA (reference sequence). The CDR3 spans 15 residues. V lost 0 bases to trimming and J lost 2 bases, with 12 bases between them. CDR3 in DNA: TGCAGTGCTAGAGATCTCGGATTTTCCACAGATACGCAGTATTTT. It specifies CSARDLGFSTDTQYF.

The rearrangement uses TRBV30 and TRBJ2-1; D might be TRBD1 (6 bases). The CDR3 has 14 amino acids. Germline V lookup: CDR1 GTSNPN, CDR2 SVGIG (reference sequence). Deletions cut 2 bases from V and 5 bases from J, with 13 bases between. For the CDR3, the DNA is TGTGCCTGGAGTACAGGGCGGCTGCACAATGAGCAGTTCTTC. It specifies CAWSTGRLHNEQFF. Filled out from reference TRBV30 and TRBJ2-1, the complete variable domain reads SQTIHQWPATLVQPVGSPLSLECTVEGTSNPNLYWYRQAAGRGLQLLFYSVGIGQISSEVPQNLSASRPQDRQFILSSKKLLLSDSGFYLCAWSTGRLHNEQFFGPGTRLTVL.

The chain has TRBV9 and TRBJ2-1; D is perhaps TRBD2 (5 bases). The ends were cut back, 1 base at V and 3 bases at J, with 11 bases in the middle. Per germline, CDR1 SGDLS and CDR2 YYNGEE. The CDR3 runs 15 residues. The CDR3: CASSVTGSLYNEQFF. For the CDR3, the DNA is TGTGCCAGCAGCGTAACGGGGTCCCTCTACAATGAGCAGTTCTTC.

This clonotype came up once. This CDR3 reads CASSLVLQGEQFF. CDR3 nucleotide sequence: TGTGCCAGCAGCTTAGTACTCCAGGGTGAGCAGTTCTTC. The chain carries TRBV7-2 and TRBJ2-1; D is perhaps TRBD1 (5 bases). Germline V gene lookup returns CDR1 SGHTA and CDR2 FQGNSA. Trimming cost V 1 base and J 9 bases, with 10 bases left between them. The CDR3 sequence is 13 residues long. The variable domain in full, with the rest retrieved from reference TRBV7-2 and TRBJ2-1, is GAGVSQSPSNKVTEKGKDVELRCDPISGHTALYWYRQSLGQGLEFLIYFQGNSAPDKSGLPSDRFSAERTGGSVSTLTIQRTQQEDSAVYLCASSLVLQGEQFFGPGTRLTVL.